The following is a T cell receptor beta chain sequence with its context. Its antigen is unknown. This PCR relied on a set of 60 Vbeta primers and 13 Jbeta primers. The data were produced by immunoSEQ multiplex PCR, yet TCRdb's version contains in-frame clones alone and is incomplete. The sample shows about 160,000 clones, 81% of them seen only once. This entry is derived from a study of cytomegalovirus exposure and HLA in healthy donors. Study-level background: Of the donors genotyped, 398 in all, around 76% fell in the Caucasian-associated ancestry cluster.

There are 13 residues in the CDR3. Between the trimmed V and J ends, which lost 5 bases and 5 bases, there was a span of 12 bases. CDR1 is SGHVS, CDR2 FNYEAQ, per germline. General study findings and limits: Later analysis revealed greater clonal expansion in HLA-associated TCR beta chains than in equally common others. Later, TCR association rates were found to vary by HLA locus, highest for DRB1 and lowest for HLA-C. The study carried out a later analysis of TCR beta sequences. It associated 15,000 to 20,000 of them with specific HLA alleles at a false discovery rate of 0.05.

The sample taken for sequencing was PBMCs. The rearrangement links TRBV7-6 to TRBJ1-2; D unclear. This TCR came from a woman aged 50 to 60 in good health and CMV-seronegative. CDR3 DNA sequence: TGTGCCAGCAGCCCAATGGCCCCATATGGCTACACCTTC. Translated: CASSPMAPYGYTF.